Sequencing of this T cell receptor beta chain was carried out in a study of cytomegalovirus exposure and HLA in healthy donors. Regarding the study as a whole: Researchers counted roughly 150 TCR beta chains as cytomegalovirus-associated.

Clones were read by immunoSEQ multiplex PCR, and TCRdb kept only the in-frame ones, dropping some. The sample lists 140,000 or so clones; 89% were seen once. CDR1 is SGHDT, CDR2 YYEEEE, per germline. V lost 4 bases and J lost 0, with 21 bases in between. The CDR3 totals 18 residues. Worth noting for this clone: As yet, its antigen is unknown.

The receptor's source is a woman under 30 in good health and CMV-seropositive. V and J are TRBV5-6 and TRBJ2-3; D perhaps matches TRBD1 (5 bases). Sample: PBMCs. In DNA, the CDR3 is TGTGCCAGCAGCCTACCGGAAGGAGACAGTTTTAGCACAGATACGCAGTATTTT. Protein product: CASSLPEGDSFSTDTQYF. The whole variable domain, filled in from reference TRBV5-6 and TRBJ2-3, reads DAGVTQSPTHLIKTRGQQVTLRCSPKSGHDTVSWYQQALGQGPQFIFQYYEEEERQRGNFPDRFSGHQFPNYSSELNVNALLLGDSALYLCASSLPEGDSFSTDTQYFGPGTRLTVL.